The text below deals with one T cell receptor beta chain. Some clones are missing from TCRdb's copy, which holds only in-frame ones; the method was immunoSEQ multiplex PCR. The data contain around 62,000 clones, just over 90% of them singletons. This sample stems from a study of T cell changes during pregnancy in multiple sclerosis. Germline-derived CDR1 and CDR2 are SNHLY and FYNNEI. CDR3 length: 14 residues. Trimming pared 6 bases from V and 4 bases from J, leaving 16 bases between. This specimen was peripheral blood, taken in the third trimester of pregnancy. The rearrangement joins TRBV2 to TRBJ2-7; D not resolved. This TCR was sampled from a female donor with multiple sclerosis, enrolled in a pregnancy study. The CDR3 here is CASRHGTQVYEQYF. DNA for the CDR3: TGTGCCAGCAGGCACGGAACCCAGGTATACGAGCAGTACTTC.